The clone carrying this TCR beta chain was counted a single time. J was trimmed by 3 bases and V by 5 bases; bases with no gene match: 7. The CDR3 length is 15 residues. Looked up from germline, CDR1 is KGHSH and CDR2 is LQKENI. These data originate in a study of T cell responses to AZD1222 COVID-19 vaccine. The method was immunoSEQ multiplex PCR; TCRdb's version includes in-frame clones alone and lacks a portion of them. The data show approximately 130,000 clones, around 92% seen once. The chain uses TRBV18 and TRBJ2-3; 8 bases are shared with TRBD1. This TCR came from an adult in good health. This specimen was peripheral blood, taken on day 0 of AZD1222 vaccination. The CDR3 reads CASSYTGTGTDTQYF. DNA for the CDR3: TGTGCCAGCTCATACACCGGGACAGGAACAGATACGCAGTATTTT. The whole variable domain, remainder taken from reference TRBV18 and TRBJ2-3, is NAGVMQNPRHLVRRRGQEARLRCSPMKGHSHVYWYRQLPEEGLKFMVYLQKENIIDESGMPKERFSAEFPKEGPSILRIQQVVRGDSAAYFCASSYTGTGTDTQYFGPGTRLTVL.